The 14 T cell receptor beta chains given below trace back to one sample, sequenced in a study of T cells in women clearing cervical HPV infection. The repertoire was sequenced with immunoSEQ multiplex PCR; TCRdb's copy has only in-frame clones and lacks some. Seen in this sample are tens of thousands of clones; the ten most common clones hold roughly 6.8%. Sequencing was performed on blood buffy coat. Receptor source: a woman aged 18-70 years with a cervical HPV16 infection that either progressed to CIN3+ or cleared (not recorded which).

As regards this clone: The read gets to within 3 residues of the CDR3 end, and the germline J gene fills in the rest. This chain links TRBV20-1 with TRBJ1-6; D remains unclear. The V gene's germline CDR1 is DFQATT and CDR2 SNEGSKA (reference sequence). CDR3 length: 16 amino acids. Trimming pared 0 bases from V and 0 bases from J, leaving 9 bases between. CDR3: CSARDMAFSYNSPLHF. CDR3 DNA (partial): TGCAGTGCTAGAGATATGGCCTTCTCCTATAATTCACCC.

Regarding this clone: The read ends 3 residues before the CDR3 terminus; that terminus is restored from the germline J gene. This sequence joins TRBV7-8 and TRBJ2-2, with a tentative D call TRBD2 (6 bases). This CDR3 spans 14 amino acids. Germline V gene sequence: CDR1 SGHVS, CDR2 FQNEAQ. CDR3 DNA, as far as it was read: TGTGCCAGCAGCCGAGGGAGGACTAATGAAAAG. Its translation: CASSRGRTNEK. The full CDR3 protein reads CASSRGRTNEKLFF.

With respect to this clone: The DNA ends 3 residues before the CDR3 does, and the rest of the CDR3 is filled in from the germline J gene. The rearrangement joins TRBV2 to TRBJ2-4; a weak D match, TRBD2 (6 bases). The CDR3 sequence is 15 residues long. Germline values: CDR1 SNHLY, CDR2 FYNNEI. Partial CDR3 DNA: TGTGCCAGCAGTGAACATAGGTCCAGGTCGGAGGGT. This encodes CASSEHRSRSEG. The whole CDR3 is CASSEHRSRSEGQYF.

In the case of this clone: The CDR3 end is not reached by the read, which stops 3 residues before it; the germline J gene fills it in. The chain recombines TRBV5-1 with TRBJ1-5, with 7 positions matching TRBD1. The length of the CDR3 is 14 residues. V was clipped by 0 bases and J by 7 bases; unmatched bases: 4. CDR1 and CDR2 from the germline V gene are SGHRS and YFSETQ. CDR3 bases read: TGCGCCAGCAGCTTGGGAGGGGGCGAGCAGCCC. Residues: CASSLGGGEQP. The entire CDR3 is CASSLGGGEQPQHF.

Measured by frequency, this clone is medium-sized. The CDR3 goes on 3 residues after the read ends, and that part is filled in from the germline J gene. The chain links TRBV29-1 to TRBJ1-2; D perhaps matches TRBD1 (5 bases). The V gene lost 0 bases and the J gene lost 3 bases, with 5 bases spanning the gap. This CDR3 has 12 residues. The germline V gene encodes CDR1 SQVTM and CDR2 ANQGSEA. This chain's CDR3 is CSVEEGDYGYTF. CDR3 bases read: TGCAGCGTTGAAGAAGGGGACTATGGC.

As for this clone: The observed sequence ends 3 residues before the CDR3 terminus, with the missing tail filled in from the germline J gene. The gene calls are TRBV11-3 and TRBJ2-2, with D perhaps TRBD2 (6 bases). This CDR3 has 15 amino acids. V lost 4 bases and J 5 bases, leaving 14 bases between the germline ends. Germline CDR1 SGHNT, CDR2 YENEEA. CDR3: CASSSNQGGTGELFF. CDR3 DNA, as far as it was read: TGTGCCAGCAGCTCAAATCAGGGAGGAACCGGGGAG. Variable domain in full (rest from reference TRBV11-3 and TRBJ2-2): EAGVVQSPRYKIIEKKQPVAFWCNPISGHNTLYWYLQNLGQGPELLIRYENEEAVDDSQLPKDRFSAERLKGVDSTLKIQPAELGDSAVYLCASSSNQGGTGELFFGEGSRLTVL.

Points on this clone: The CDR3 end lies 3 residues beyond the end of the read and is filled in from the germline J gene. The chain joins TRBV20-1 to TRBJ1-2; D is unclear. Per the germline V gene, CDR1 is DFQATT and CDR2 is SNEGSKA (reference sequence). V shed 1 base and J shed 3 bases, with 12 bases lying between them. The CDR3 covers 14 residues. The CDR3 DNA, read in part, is TGCAGTGCTAGAGCCTCTCTTGGGCACTATGGC. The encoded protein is CSARASLGHYG. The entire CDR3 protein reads CSARASLGHYGYTF.

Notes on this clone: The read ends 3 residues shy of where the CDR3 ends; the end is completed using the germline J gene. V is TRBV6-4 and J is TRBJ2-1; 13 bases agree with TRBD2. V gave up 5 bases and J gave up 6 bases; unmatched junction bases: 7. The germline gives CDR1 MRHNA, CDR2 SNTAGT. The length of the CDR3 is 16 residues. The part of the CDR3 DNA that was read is TGTGCCAGCAGTCTCTACGGGACTAGCGGGATCAATGAG. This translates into CASSLYGTSGINE. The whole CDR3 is CASSLYGTSGINEQFF.

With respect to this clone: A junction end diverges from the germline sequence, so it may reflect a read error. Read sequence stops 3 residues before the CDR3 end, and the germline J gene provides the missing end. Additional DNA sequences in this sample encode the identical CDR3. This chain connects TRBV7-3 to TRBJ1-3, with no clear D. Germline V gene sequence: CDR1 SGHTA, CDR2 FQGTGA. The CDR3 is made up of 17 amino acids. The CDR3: CASSPNSYTFSGNTIYF. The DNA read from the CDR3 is TGTGCCAGCAGCCCCAATAGCTACACCTTCTCTGGAAACACA.

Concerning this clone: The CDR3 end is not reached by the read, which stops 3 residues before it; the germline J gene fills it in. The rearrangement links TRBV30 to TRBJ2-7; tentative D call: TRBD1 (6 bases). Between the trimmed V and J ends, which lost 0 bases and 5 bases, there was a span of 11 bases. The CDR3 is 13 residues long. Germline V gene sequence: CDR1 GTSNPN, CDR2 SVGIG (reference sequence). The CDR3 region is CAWSVGRGHEQYF. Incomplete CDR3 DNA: TGTGCCTGGAGTGTGGGCAGGGGACACGAG.

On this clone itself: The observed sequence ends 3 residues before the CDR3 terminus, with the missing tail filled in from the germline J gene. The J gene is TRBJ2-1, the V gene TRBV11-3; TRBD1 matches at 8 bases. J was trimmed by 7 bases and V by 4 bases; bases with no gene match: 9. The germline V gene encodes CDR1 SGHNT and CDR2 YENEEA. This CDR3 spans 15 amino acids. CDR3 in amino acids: CASSSNRDRFNEQFF. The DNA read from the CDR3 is TGTGCCAGCAGCTCCAATCGGGACAGGTTTAATGAG.

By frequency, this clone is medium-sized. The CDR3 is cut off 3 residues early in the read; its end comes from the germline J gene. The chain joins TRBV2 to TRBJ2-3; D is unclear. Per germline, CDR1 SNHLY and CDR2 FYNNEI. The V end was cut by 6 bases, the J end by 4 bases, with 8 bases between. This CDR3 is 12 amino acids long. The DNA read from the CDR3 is TGTGCCAGCAGGAAGGGTTCAGATACG. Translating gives CASRKGSDT. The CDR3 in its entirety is CASRKGSDTQYF.

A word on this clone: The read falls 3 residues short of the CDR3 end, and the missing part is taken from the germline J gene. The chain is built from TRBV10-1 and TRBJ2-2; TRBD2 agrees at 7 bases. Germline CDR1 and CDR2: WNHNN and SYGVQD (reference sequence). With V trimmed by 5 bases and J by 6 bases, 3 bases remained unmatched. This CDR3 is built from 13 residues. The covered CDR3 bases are TGCGCCAGCAGTAGACTAGCCCCCGGGGAG. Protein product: CASSRLAPGE. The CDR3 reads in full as CASSRLAPGELFF.

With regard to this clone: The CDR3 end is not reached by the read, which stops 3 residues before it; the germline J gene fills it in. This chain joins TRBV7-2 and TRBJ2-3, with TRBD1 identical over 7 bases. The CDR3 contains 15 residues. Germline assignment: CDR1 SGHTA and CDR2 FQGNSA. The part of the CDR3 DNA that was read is TGTGCCAGCAGCTTAGTGGTACAGGGGTCTCAGCCG. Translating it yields CASSLVVQGSQP. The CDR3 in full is CASSLVVQGSQPQYF.